The T cell receptor beta chain described here comes from a study of graft-versus-host responses after intestinal transplantation. The study, taken as a whole, reports: GvH clonotypes were identified within recipient marrow, with a subset emerging first in ileum or blood.

The data were produced by immunoSEQ multiplex PCR, yet TCRdb's version contains in-frame clones alone and is incomplete. The sample consists of approximately 60,000 clones, 80% to 90% of them appearing once. CDR1 and CDR2 (germline): SGHKS, YYEKEE (reference sequence). J was trimmed by 1 base and V by 4 bases; bases with no gene match: 9. The CDR3 spans 17 residues. Of note for this clone: Antigen: not known.

The chain couples TRBV5-5 to TRBJ2-7; 12 bases fit TRBD1. Sequenced here: PBMCs, sampled 26 days after transplant. The origin of this receptor is a human patient who received an intestinal transplant, so some T cells may come from the graft donor. The CDR3 region is CASSLGQGAISSYEQYF. The CDR3 nucleotides are TGTGCCAGCAGCCTGGGACAGGGGGCCATTAGTTCCTACGAGCAGTACTTC.